This T cell receptor (beta chain) emerged from a study of T cell responses to AZD1222 COVID-19 vaccine. CDR3 length equals 16 residues. Trimming cost V 2 bases and J 3 bases, with 13 bases left between them. Germline CDR1 and CDR2: MNHEY and SVGAGI. Some clones are missing from TCRdb's copy, which holds only in-frame ones; the method was immunoSEQ multiplex PCR. In the table there are 150,000 to 180,000 clones, 90% of which are singletons. This sequence originates from an adult who received the AZD1222 COVID-19 vaccine. The sample in question was peripheral blood, obtained 28 days after the second AZD1222 dose. The V and J genes are TRBV6-5 and TRBJ2-2; D is ambiguous. CDR3 residues: CASSYIRSTDTGELFF. The CDR3 DNA sequence: TGTGCCAGCAGTTACATCCGGTCTACCGACACCGGGGAGCTGTTTTTT.